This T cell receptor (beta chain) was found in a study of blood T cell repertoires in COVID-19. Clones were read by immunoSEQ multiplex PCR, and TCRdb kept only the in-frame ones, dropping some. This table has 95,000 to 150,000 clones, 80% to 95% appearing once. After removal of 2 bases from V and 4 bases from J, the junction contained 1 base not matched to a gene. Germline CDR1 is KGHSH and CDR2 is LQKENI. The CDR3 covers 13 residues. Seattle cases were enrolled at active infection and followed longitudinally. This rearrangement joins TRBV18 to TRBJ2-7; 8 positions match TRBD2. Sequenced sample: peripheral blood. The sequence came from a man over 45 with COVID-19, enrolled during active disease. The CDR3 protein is CASSPTSGYEQYV. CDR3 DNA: TGTGCCAGCTCACCAACTAGCGGATACGAGCAGTACGTC.